Below, 9 T cell receptor beta chains from the same sample are listed, as sequenced in a study of Graves' ophthalmopathy and Graves' hyperthyroidism. RNA transcripts provided the template for amplifying TCR beta CDR3 regions. HTBI-primed RT-PCR formed the first round, and a multiplex PCR formed the second. TCRdb independently ran MiXCR on the multiplex PCR reads; one entry per CDR3 protein. The sample has around 590,000 distinct CDR3 sequences, roughly 40% seen once. The sequenced sample consisted of peripheral blood or thyroid tissue (not recorded which). The origin of the receptors is an adult man with Graves' hyperthyroidism.

A word on this clonotype: This may come from a read error, since a much larger clone is one base off. The chain carries TRBV11-3 and TRBJ1-2, with 10 bases matching TRBD1. Trimming took 4 bases from V and 2 from J; bases not matched to a gene: 4. This CDR3 region has 15 residues. Germline V gene sequence: CDR1 SGHNT, CDR2 YENEEA. The CDR3 DNA follows: TGTGCCAGCAGCTCCTTGACAGGGGGCAACTATGGCTACACCTTC. As protein: CASSSLTGGNYGYTF.

V and J are TRBV4-1 and TRBJ2-6; D unresolved. Between the trimmed V and J ends, which lost 1 base and 0 bases, there was a span of 13 bases. The CDR3 loop spans 18 amino acids. The germline V gene encodes CDR1 MGHRA and CDR2 YSYEKL. The CDR3 sequence: CASSQVWSGLSGANVLTF. The CDR3 bases are TGCGCCAGCAGCCAAGTTTGGTCAGGCCTCTCTGGGGCCAACGTCCTGACTTTC.

The chain links TRBV6-6 to TRBJ1-4, with 8 nucleotides matching TRBD1. In germline, CDR1 is MNHNY, CDR2 SVGAGI (reference sequence). The J segment lost 10 bases and the V segment lost 5 bases, leaving 6 bases of the junction unmatched. This CDR3 comprises 13 residues. The CDR3 nucleotides read TGTGCCAGCAGTCGCCAGGGGGCAGGAAAACTGTTTTTT. Residues: CASSRQGAGKLFF.

J is TRBJ2-2 and V is TRBV20-1, with D tentatively TRBD2 (7 bases). Germline V CDR1 and CDR2: DFQATT, SNEGSKA (reference sequence). V dropped 5 bases and J dropped 5 bases, with 15 bases sitting between them. The CDR3 spans 14 residues. The CDR3 sequence: CSAGGGAGTGELFF. The CDR3 bases are TGCAGTGCTGGGGGGGGGGCCGGGACCGGGGAGCTGTTTTTT.

The CDR3 here is CATSDSGQPNQPQHF. The DNA of the CDR3 is TGTGCCACCAGTGACTCGGGACAGCCCAATCAGCCCCAGCATTTT. The rearrangement joins TRBV24-1 to TRBJ1-5; 7 bases line up with TRBD1. The CDR3 runs to 15 residues. The V gene end was trimmed by 4 bases and the J gene end by 3 bases; junction bases not matched to a gene: 5. Germline V gene sequence: CDR1 KGHDR, CDR2 SFDVKD.

Comments on this clonotype: At one boundary the junction diverges from the germline segment, which might be a read error. The chain has TRBV10-3 and TRBJ2-7; TRBD1 aligns across 9 bases. This CDR3 is 14 amino acids long. In germline, CDR1 is ENHRY, CDR2 SYGVKD. The CDR3 here is CASSPGTGRHEQYF. The CDR3 bases are TGTGCCAGCAGTCCCGGGACAGGGCGTCACGAGCAGTACTTC.

Ten or more counts support this clonotype. V gene TRBV7-9 combines with J gene TRBJ2-5; D not certain. Germline loops: CDR1 SEHNR, CDR2 FQNEAQ (reference sequence). V was pared by 5 bases and J by 2 bases, with 15 bases between. There are 15 residues in the CDR3. Here the CDR3 reads CASSHTKDGQETQYF. CDR3 nucleotide sequence: TGTGCCAGCAGCCATACCAAGGACGGTCAAGAGACCCAGTACTTC.

There are many counts of this clonotype. CDR3 in amino acids: CATSLVQNQETQYF. In nucleotides, the CDR3 is TGTGCCACCAGCCTTGTCCAGAACCAAGAGACCCAGTACTTC. The V and J genes are TRBV15 and TRBJ2-5; D is undetermined. Germline CDR1 is LNHNV and CDR2 is YYDKDF (reference sequence). This CDR3 is built from 14 residues. Trimming removed 5 bases from V and 0 bases from J, with 10 bases in between. Looking up the rest from reference TRBV15 and TRBJ2-5 gives the full variable domain: DAMVIQNPRYQVTQFGKPVTLSCSQTLNHNVMYWYQQKSSQAPKLLFHYYDKDFNNEADTPDNFQSRRPNTSFCFLDIRSPGLGDTAMYLCATSLVQNQETQYFGPGTRLLVL.

This clonotype was counted many times. The V call is TRBV5-1, the J call TRBJ2-7; 9 bases are shared with TRBD1. The CDR3 consists of 17 residues. The ends lost 2 bases at V and 2 bases at J; junction bases unmatched: 11. Per the germline V gene, CDR1 is SGHRS and CDR2 is YFSETQ. CDR3 amino acids: CASSFSFEGQGTYEQYF. CDR3 DNA: TGCGCCAGCAGCTTCTCGTTTGAGGGACAGGGAACCTACGAGCAGTACTTC.